This T cell receptor beta chain was sequenced in a study of cytomegalovirus exposure and HLA in healthy donors. Turning to the study itself: About 85 million unique TCRs from HLA-typed donors were held in an early release of data.

The junction had 10 bases not matched to a gene; V was cut back by 5 bases and J by 4 bases. Germline assignment: CDR1 GTSNPN and CDR2 SVGIG (reference sequence). CDR3 size: 15 residues. In this sample, this clone turned up a few times. The primer mix had 60 Vbeta and 13 Jbeta primers. Study processing details: Counted up in a later analysis, unique TCR beta chains came to 60 million to 95 million, with around 10 million shared. Repertoires were generated with immunoSEQ multiplex PCR, while TCRdb's copy carries only in-frame clones and drops some. The V and J calls and clone size are taken from that table; D and trimming were inferred from the DNA. The data show about 120,000 clones, with about 8.6% seen just once and 6% to 7.5% held by the top ten. The donors were healthy bone marrow donors.

The receptor's source is a woman in her forties in good health and CMV-seropositive. Sequencing input: PBMCs. The V call is TRBV30, the J call TRBJ2-5, with 10 bases identical to TRBD2. The CDR3 DNA sequence: TGTGCCTGGGATCCAGCGGGGGGGCCAGGAGAGACCCAGTACTTC. Protein: CAWDPAGGPGETQYF. The full variable domain, in which reference TRBV30 and TRBJ2-5 provide the parts outside the CDR3, is SQTIHQWPATLVQPVGSPLSLECTVEGTSNPNLYWYRQAAGRGLQLLFYSVGIGQISSEVPQNLSASRPQDRQFILSSKKLLLSDSGFYLCAWDPAGGPGETQYFGPGTRLLVL.